These 11 T cell receptor beta chains share one sample of origin, sequenced in a study of metastatic and nonmetastatic thyroid tumors. TCRdb re-called clones from the PCR reads using MiXCR. The table includes roughly 71,000 clones, about 17% detected once. No patient had received any treatment before thyroid surgery. The material sequenced was blood. All receptors come from a female donor with papillary thyroid cancer or a benign thyroid nodule (not recorded which). Some clones in this sample may be carry-over from other donors' samples.

The chain employs TRBV30 and TRBJ2-1; 10 bases match TRBD1. V gave up 5 bases and J gave up 9 bases; unmatched junction bases: 7. The V gene's germline CDR1 is GTSNPN and CDR2 SVGIG (reference sequence). This CDR3 region has 13 residues. Written as DNA, the CDR3 is TGTGCCTGGGCCACGACAGGGGGCTTTGAGCAGTTCTTC. This translates into CAWATTGGFEQFF.

This clone has ten or more counts. The chain recombines TRBV20-1 with TRBJ2-7; unclear D gene. Germline V gene lookup returns CDR1 DFQATT and CDR2 SNEGSKA (reference sequence). The CDR3 covers 15 residues. Trimming stripped 0 bases from V and 3 bases from J, with 15 bases between. CDR3 sequence reads: CSARESLDDDYEQYF. CDR3 sequence (DNA): TGCAGTGCTAGAGAATCACTGGATGACGACTACGAGCAGTACTTC.

As for this clone: This may stem from a read error, because a much larger clone lies one nucleotide away. The chain is built from TRBV11-1 and TRBJ2-3; TRBD1 matches at 12 bases. CDR1 is SGHAT, CDR2 FQDESV, per germline (reference sequence). This CDR3 has 16 amino acids. CDR3 nucleotide sequence: TGTGCCAGCAGCCGGGACAGGGGGCCGAGCAAAGATACGCAGTATTTT. It translates to CASSRDRGPSKDTQYF.

The chain employs TRBV28 and TRBJ2-7; the D gene is possibly TRBD2 (6 bases). Trimming removed 3 bases from V and 7 bases from J, with 10 bases in between. The CDR3 is 12 amino acids. Looked up from germline, CDR1 is MDHEN and CDR2 is SYDVKM. The CDR3 nucleotides read TGTGCCAGCAGTTTGGGACTGAAGGAGCAGTACTTC. Its protein product is CASSLGLKEQYF.

This clone was observed many times. The chain carries TRBV25-1 and TRBJ1-2, with TRBD1 matching over 7 bases. Germline values: CDR1 MGHDK, CDR2 SYGVNS. The CDR3 spans 12 residues. The J segment lost 4 bases and the V segment lost 6 bases, leaving 2 bases of the junction unmatched. CDR3 residues: CASSRDSYGYTF. CDR3 DNA: TGTGCCAGCAGCCGGGACAGCTATGGCTACACCTTC.

The chain links TRBV30 to TRBJ1-6, with D possibly matching TRBD1 (6 bases). The ends were cut back, 8 bases at V and 7 bases at J, with 18 bases in the middle. In germline, CDR1 is GTSNPN, CDR2 SVGIG (reference sequence). The CDR3 is made up of 14 amino acids. CDR3 DNA: TGTGCCGCCAAAAGGGGGGGGATGAATTCACCCCTCCACTTT. Protein product: CAAKRGGMNSPLHF.

The CDR3 here is CSATTGTVRGAGGYTF. DNA for the CDR3: TGCAGTGCTACAACCGGGACAGTTCGGGGGGCAGGGGGCTACACCTTC. The chain is built from TRBV20-1 and TRBJ1-2, with 7 bases fitting TRBD1. CDR1 is DFQATT and CDR2 is SNEGSKA in the germline V gene (reference sequence). The CDR3 has 16 residues. The V segment lost 4 bases and the J segment 8 bases; nucleotides outside the gene matches: 19.

This clone was counted at least ten times. This chain links TRBV27 with TRBJ2-7; D unclear. The V end was cut by 10 bases, the J end by 5 bases, with 15 bases between. Germline V gene sequence: CDR1 MNHEY, CDR2 SMNVEV (reference sequence). CDR3 size: 12 residues. CDR3 coding DNA: TGTGCCACCTCGCCAGTCGGGCACGAGCAGTACTTC. Its translation: CATSPVGHEQYF.

This clone was observed at least ten times. CDR3 nucleotides: TGTGCCAGCAGTGAAGCGCTTGGGGCTAATGAAAAACTGTTTTTT. It yields the protein CASSEALGANEKLFF. This chain uses TRBV6-1 with TRBJ1-4; D not resolved. V gave up 0 bases and J gave up 3 bases, with 8 bases separating them. The germline V gene encodes CDR1 MNHNS and CDR2 SASEGT. CDR3 length: 15 amino acids.

The sample holds many counts of this clone. The chain couples TRBV12-3 or TRBV12-4 to TRBJ1-1; 8 nucleotides agree with TRBD1. Unmatched junction bases numbered 12, after V lost 5 bases and J lost 4 bases. This CDR3 is 16 amino acids long. This chain's CDR3 is CASSNQGAPGGTEAFF. The CDR3 DNA reads TGTGCCAGCAGTAACCAGGGGGCCCCCGGTGGCACTGAAGCTTTCTTT.

V usage is TRBV2 and J usage is TRBJ2-2; no firm D call. In germline, CDR1 is SNHLY, CDR2 FYNNEI. The CDR3 has 19 residues. V was shortened by 1 base and J by 1 base, with 19 bases between the two germline ends. The CDR3 DNA is TGTGCCAGCAGTGAAGGCCCTCCAAGTGCCTACGGGAACACCGGGGAGCTGTTTTTT. Its protein is CASSEGPPSAYGNTGELFF.